This TCR beta chain is drawn from a study of cytomegalovirus exposure and HLA in healthy donors. The study, taken as a whole, reports: In vitro experiments confirmed that a few CMV-associated chains were specific for CMV antigens.

Vbeta (60) and Jbeta (13) primers were used in the PCR. Here immunoSEQ multiplex PCR was the method, and the copy in TCRdb shows in-frame clones only, minus some. This table has some 190,000 clones, 70% to 90% appearing once. A note on this clone: Its antigen is unidentified.

The source of this sequence is a woman aged 18 to 35 in good health and CMV-seronegative. Sequenced: PBMCs.

For the CDR3, the DNA is TGTGCCAGCAGCTTAGCGGGACAGGCCTACGAGCAGTACTTC. It is translated as CASSLAGQAYEQYF. The J gene is TRBJ2-7, the V gene TRBV7-8, with 8 positions matching TRBD1. Germline V lookup: CDR1 SGHVS, CDR2 FQNEAQ. V shed 0 bases, J shed 2 bases, and the junction held 0 bases outside the gene matches. The CDR3 has 14 residues.